This T cell receptor (beta chain) was sequenced in a study of blood T cell repertoires in COVID-19. Study in general: COVID-19 samples, acute and convalescent, were from the United States, Italy and Spain.

This CDR3 spans 16 amino acids. V gave up 2 bases and J gave up 3 bases; unmatched junction bases: 5. Germline loops: CDR1 MNHEY, CDR2 SVGAGI. The table came from immunoSEQ multiplex PCR; TCRdb's copy has only in-frame clones and leaves some out. This table holds 120,000 or so clones, around 64% found once. What was sequenced was peripheral blood. The sequence derives from a human donor with acute or convalescent COVID-19. The donor label of this sample is uncertain. This chain joins TRBV6-5 and TRBJ2-3; 10 bases match TRBD1. The CDR3 protein is CASSYAWDRGTDTQYF. Written as DNA, the CDR3 is TGTGCCAGCAGTTACGCATGGGACAGGGGTACAGATACGCAGTATTTT.